The 14 T cell receptor beta chains below were found in one sample sequenced in a study of blood T cell repertoires in COVID-19. Libraries were prepared by immunoSEQ multiplex PCR; TCRdb keeps only in-frame clonotypes and omits some of them. This sample has about 250,000 clones, with around 86% found just once. The specimen sequenced was peripheral blood. The receptor source for this set is an elderly woman with COVID-19, enrolled during active disease.

Only one count was recorded for this clone. This rearrangement joins TRBV5-8 to TRBJ2-4; no definite D call. The CDR3 has 15 amino acids. Trimming pared 1 base from V and 3 bases from J, leaving 11 bases between. Germline CDR1 and CDR2: SGHTS and YDEGEE. CDR3 sequence: CASSLNRWSKNIQYF. In nucleotides, the CDR3 is TGTGCCAGCAGCTTGAACCGGTGGAGCAAAAACATTCAGTACTTC.

The chain joins TRBV5-4 to TRBJ2-3; 7 bases are shared with TRBD2. J was trimmed by 2 bases and V by 0 bases; bases with no gene match: 3. CDR3 size: 15 residues. Germline CDR1 reads SGHNT; CDR2 reads YYREEE (reference sequence). The CDR3 loop reads CASSLGGGYTDTQYF. The DNA for the CDR3 is TGTGCCAGCAGCTTGGGCGGGGGATACACAGATACGCAGTATTTT. Supplemented by reference TRBV5-4 and TRBJ2-3, the full variable domain reads ETGVTQSPTHLIKTRGQQVTLRCSSQSGHNTVSWYQQALGQGPQFIFQYYREEENGRGNFPPRFSGLQFPNYSSELNVNALELDDSALYLCASSLGGGYTDTQYFGPGTRLTVL.

The rearrangement uses TRBV24-1 and TRBJ2-5; TRBD1 agrees at 7 bases. The germline V gene has CDR1 KGHDR and CDR2 SFDVKD. The J segment lost 1 base and the V segment lost 5 bases, leaving 6 bases of the junction unmatched. The CDR3 sequence is 15 residues long. The CDR3 here is CATSGIPGGQETQYF. DNA of the CDR3: TGTGCCACCAGTGGCATACCAGGGGGCCAAGAGACCCAGTACTTC.

This chain uses TRBV9 with TRBJ2-5, with 7 bases identical to TRBD2. The CDR3 has 15 residues. After removal of 4 bases from V and 5 bases from J, the junction contained 11 bases not matched to a gene. Germline V CDR1 and CDR2: SGDLS, YYNGEE. The DNA for the CDR3 is TGTGCCAGCAGCCCAACCGGGGACTATAGGGAGACCCAGTACTTC. It codes for CASSPTGDYRETQYF.

V usage is TRBV7-2 and J usage is TRBJ2-5, with D possibly matching TRBD2 (7 bases). CDR1 and CDR2 (germline): SGHTA, FQGNSA. Trimming shortened V by 4 bases and J by 5 bases, and 17 bases separated the two germline ends. The CDR3 runs 15 residues. The CDR3 loop reads CASSSMLGGRETQYF. In DNA, the CDR3 is TGTGCCAGCAGCTCCATGCTCGGGGGGCGGGAGACCCAGTACTTC.

This chain uses TRBV6-5 with TRBJ2-4; weak D call: TRBD1 (6 bases). Germline V gives CDR1 MNHEY, CDR2 SVGAGI. The V end was cut by 6 bases, the J end by 1 base, with 13 bases between. There are 15 residues in the CDR3. CDR3 residues: CASRQGTSAKNIQYF. In nucleotides, the CDR3 is TGTGCCAGCAGACAGGGAACCTCGGCCAAAAACATTCAGTACTTC.

The chain is built from TRBV9 and TRBJ2-1; 10 nucleotides align to TRBD1. The ends lost 1 base at V and 7 bases at J; junction bases unmatched: 11. Germline assignment: CDR1 SGDLS and CDR2 YYNGEE. This CDR3 is built from 17 residues. The CDR3 region has the DNA TGTGCCAGCAGCGTACTACTTCCGGGACAGGGGTTAAATGAGCAGTTCTTC. As protein: CASSVLLPGQGLNEQFF.

The chain employs TRBV19 and TRBJ2-2, with 7 bases lining up with TRBD1. The V gene end was trimmed by 5 bases and the J gene end by 0 bases; junction bases not matched to a gene: 6. CDR3 length equals 16 residues. Germline V CDR1 and CDR2: LNHDA, SQIVND (reference sequence). DNA of the CDR3: TGTGCCAGTAGTGTCACCGGGACAGCGAACACCGGGGAGCTGTTTTTT. Translation: CASSVTGTANTGELFF.

CDR3 bases: TGCGCCAGCAGCTTAGGGCAGGGTGCTGCGGCTAATGAAAAACTGTTTTTT. Its translation is CASSLGQGAAANEKLFF. J is TRBJ1-4 and V is TRBV5-1, with a tentative D call TRBD1 (5 bases). Per the germline V gene, CDR1 is SGHRS and CDR2 is YFSETQ. This CDR3 comprises 17 residues. The germline V and J ends were trimmed by 2 bases and 3 bases, with 17 bases remaining between them.

The chain combines TRBV9 with TRBJ1-1; the D is unclear. CDR1 is SGDLS, CDR2 YYNGEE, per germline. Trimming shortened V by 0 bases and J by 1 base, and 10 bases separated the two germline ends. This CDR3 has 15 amino acids. The CDR3: CASSVGSSSNTEAFF. The CDR3 nucleotides are TGTGCCAGCAGCGTAGGTTCGAGTTCGAACACTGAAGCTTTCTTT.

The chain combines TRBV7-2 with TRBJ2-1; 11 bases fit TRBD2. The CDR3 consists of 15 residues. V lost 1 base and J lost 7; bases outside the gene matches: 3. In germline, CDR1 is SGHTA, CDR2 FQGNSA. The CDR3 bases are TGTGCCAGCAGCTTAGACTCTAGCGGGGGGAATGAGCAGTTCTTC. It encodes CASSLDSSGGNEQFF.

V and J are TRBV2 and TRBJ1-2, with unresolved D. CDR1 is SNHLY and CDR2 is FYNNEI in the germline V gene. V was shortened by 4 bases and J by 8 bases, with 11 bases between the two germline ends. The CDR3 is 12 residues long. As DNA, the CDR3 is TGTGCCAGCAGTGTAGAGGGATACGGCTACACCTTC. As protein: CASSVEGYGYTF.

The chain is built from TRBV11-3 and TRBJ2-3, with TRBD2 matching 9 bases. The CDR3 has 15 residues. Trimming took 4 bases from V and 3 from J; bases not matched to a gene: 5. Germline V gene lookup returns CDR1 SGHNT and CDR2 YENEEA. CDR3 sequence reads: CASSSVAGGTDTQYF. In nucleotides, the CDR3 is TGTGCCAGCAGCTCCGTGGCGGGGGGGACAGATACGCAGTATTTT.

The rearrangement uses TRBV10-3 and TRBJ1-1, with 10 bases fitting TRBD1. CDR1 is ENHRY and CDR2 is SYGVKD in the germline V gene. V trimming: 6 bases; J trimming: 1 base; junction bases outside the gene matches: 8. CDR3 length: 16 amino acids. As DNA, the CDR3 is TGTGCCATCAGCTCCGGGGGACAGGGGTCGAACACTGAAGCTTTCTTT. Translated, it gives CAISSGGQGSNTEAFF.